This T cell receptor beta chain appears in the sequencing data of a study of CD8+ T cells in alopecia areata. The study, taken as a whole, reports: Sharing of TCR sequences between patients (possibly for HLA-related reasons) was less clear than in mice. Resident alphabeta T-cell populations of normal skin are likewise subject to sequencing in scalp samples.

About this clone: Its matching antigen is unknown.

In each case, RNA was isolated and then reverse transcribed into cDNA as the sequencing template. Here immunoSEQ multiplex PCR was the method, and the copy in TCRdb shows in-frame clones only, minus some. The table records 50,000 to 80,000 clones, roughly 47% of them present only once. Alopecia areata patients provided lesional scalp punch biopsies and peripheral blood. CDR1 SGHNT and CDR2 YYREEE come from the germline V gene (reference sequence). The CDR3 has 12 amino acids. V shed 9 bases and J 3 bases; nucleotides not matched to a gene: 5. Sequencing used NKG2D-low CD8+ T cells sorted from blood. The chain couples TRBV5-4 to TRBJ2-7, with 8 bases lining up with TRBD1. The sequence was collected from a human donor with alopecia areata. The CDR3 DNA is TGTGCCATCACGACAGGGGACTACGAGCAGTACTTC. It encodes CAITTGDYEQYF.